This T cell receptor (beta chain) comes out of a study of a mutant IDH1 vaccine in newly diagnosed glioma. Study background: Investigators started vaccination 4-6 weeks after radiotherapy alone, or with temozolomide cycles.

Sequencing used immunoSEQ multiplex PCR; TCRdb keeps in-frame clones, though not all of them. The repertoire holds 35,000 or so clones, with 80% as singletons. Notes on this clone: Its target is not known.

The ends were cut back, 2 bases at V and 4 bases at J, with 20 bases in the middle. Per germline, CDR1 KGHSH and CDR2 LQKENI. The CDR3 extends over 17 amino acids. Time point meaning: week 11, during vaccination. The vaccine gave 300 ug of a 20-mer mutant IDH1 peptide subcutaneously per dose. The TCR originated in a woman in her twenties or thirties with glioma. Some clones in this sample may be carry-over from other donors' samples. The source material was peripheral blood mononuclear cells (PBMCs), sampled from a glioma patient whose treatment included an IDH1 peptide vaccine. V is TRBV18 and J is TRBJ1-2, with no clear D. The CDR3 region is CASSPKDLRQGGYGYTF. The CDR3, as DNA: TGTGCCAGCTCACCAAAAGATCTCCGGCAAGGCGGCTATGGCTACACCTTC.